This TCR beta chain originates from a study of T-cell memory formation after mild COVID-19 (TCRdb year 2021). With respect to the entire study: Most TCR sequence clusters were specific to one of the two donors. In a couple of donors, T-cell clones that expanded and contracted after mild COVID-19 were tracked by sequencing TCRalpha and TCRbeta repertoires over time. Two young, previously healthy adult volunteers, one female and one male, were included in the cohort. Results the study describes overall, beyond this receptor: Some responding clones were detected in pre-infection memory, which suggested that pre-existing cross-reactive memory T cells had joined the SARS-CoV-2 response. From day 15 to 85, contracting clones showed balanced CD4/CD8 phenotypes, whereas a second wave of clones that expanded from day 15 to 37 leaned towards CD4+. The study included only a couple of mild cases, and larger cohorts that include severe cases with pre-infection samples were judged to be necessary. SARS-CoV-2 specificity was not confirmed for the second-wave clones peaking on day 37. Contracting CD4+ clones turned up mainly in the CM and EM memory subsets, whereas EMRA was where CD8+ clones were enriched.

As to this clonotype: No cognate antigen has been identified for it. Per-nucleotide qualities are absent, and no much larger clonotype sits a single base away.

CDR3 length: 16 amino acids, cysteine to phenylalanine. Only the CDR3 DNA stays, 48 bases, in frame from base 1. From the germline V gene (reference sequence), CDR1 is MNHEY and CDR2 is SMNVEV. Deletion took 5 bases off V and 5 bases off J, with a span of 21 bases between the germline ends. Sequencing took place on an Illumina NovaSeq 6000. cDNA libraries for TCRalpha and TCRbeta were prepared by 5'RACE using constant-segment primers, with sample barcodes and unique molecular identifiers added. Trizol reagent was used to extract RNA from every sample. The libraries were amplified in two PCR steps, and the second step added a second sample barcode and Illumina TruSeq adapters. Sequencing of libraries was performed on an Illumina NovaSeq with 2 x 150 bp paired-end reads. As for the authors' bioinformatics: The reads were demultiplexed and collapsed into UMI-guided consensus sequences using migec v1.2.7. Using mixcr v2.1.11, the UMI consensuses were aligned to TRA and TRB V and J templates and assembled into clonotypes. Clonotypes were classified as expanded or contracted when called significant by both edgeR and NoisET, with noise models trained on biological replicates. For edgeR calls, the cutoffs were a false discovery rate-adjusted p below 0.01 and a log2 fold-change threshold of 1. PCA with hierarchical clustering of max-normalized trajectories of the 1000 most abundant clonotypes was used as exploratory dynamics analysis. Separately sequenced CD4+ and CD8+ repertoires were used to assign the CD4 or CD8 phenotype of responding clones. TCRdb redid the processing of the public reads, applying fastp at Q25 and MiXCR, and retained in-frame beta chains. Rows are unified per CDR3 protein, each entry keeping the most common DNA and genes. For this entry, the V and J calls and clone size follow TCRdb and not the study's own pipeline. Within this sample are 550,000 to 600,000 distinct CDR3 sequences, with 15% to 20% of them counted one time only. The top ten hold around 8.1% of the sample.

Ficoll-Paque density gradient centrifugation was the method used to isolate PBMCs. The TCR comes from an adult woman who had mild COVID-19 (a few samples of this study predate the infection). The sample titles of this study are shuffled in the database, so cell type and time point are left out; the donor was told from shared clones. The sample taken for sequencing was PBMCs or a T cell subset sorted from them (not recorded which). Rearrangement joined TRBV27 to TRBJ1-2; the D gene is perhaps TRBD1, on 6 matching bases. The bases are TGTGCCAGCAGTCCAGCCACTACAGGGAGATATTATGGCTACACCTTC. It is translated as CASSPATTGRYYGYTF.